This T cell receptor beta chain derives from a study of neurological immune-mediated disorders. 5'RACE with 10-nucleotide random UMIs produced the cDNA. A single run covered 15-18 subjects with over 170 million TCR-beta sequences. TCRdb ran MiXCR on the 5' RACE reads and lists one entry per CDR3 protein. The top ten hold approximately 8.9% of the sample, which has roughly 30,000 distinct CDR3 sequences, 5% to 7.5% seen once. Preparation of the unsorted libraries drew on 2 million PBMCs stored at -80 C. Study findings and constraints: It was HTLV-1-associated myelopathy that showed the most TCR clonal expansion, while multiple sclerosis showed the least, falling below healthy controls.

V lost 1 base and J 0 bases, leaving 11 bases between the germline ends. The germline V gene has CDR1 SSHAT and CDR2 FNYEAQ (reference sequence). This CDR3 region has 16 residues. This clonotype was seen many times. Its matching antigen is unknown. V gene TRBV7-7 combines with J gene TRBJ2-3; tentative D call: TRBD2 (7 bases). Input material: PBMCs. The sequence derives from a woman between 45 and 65 years old in good health. CDR3 region: CASSLGRGASTDTQYF. Written as DNA, the CDR3 is TGTGCCAGCAGCTTAGGCCGGGGGGCGAGCACAGATACGCAGTATTTT. Looking up the rest from reference TRBV7-7 and TRBJ2-3 gives the full variable domain: GAGVSQSPRYKVTKRGQDVTLRCDPISSHATLYWYQQALGQGPEFLTYFNYEAQPDKSGLPSDRFSAERPEGSISTLTIQRTEQRDSAMYRCASSLGRGASTDTQYFGPGTRLTVL.